This T cell receptor beta chain was captured by sequencing in a study of shared clonotypes between healthy human individuals. Study-wide context: Each donor had three CD4 naive, three CD4 memory, two CD8 naive and one CD8 memory plate.

V lost 2 bases to trimming and J lost 1 base, with 12 bases between them. CDR1 MNHEY and CDR2 SVGAGI come from the germline V gene. The CDR3 spans 15 residues. Positive CCR7 selection of CD45RO-negative cells yielded the naive CD8 cells, and terminally differentiated effector memory CD45RA+ cells were excluded. The authors distributed each subset's genomic DNA evenly over several immunoSEQ plates. The sorted-subset replicate PCRs were given about 210 ng DNA, which is about 30,000 T cell genomes. TCRdb keeps only in-frame clones here, not all; method: immunoSEQ multiplex PCR. The table has around 1,900,000 clones, over 85% seen once; the top ten hold around 1.7%.

The origin of this receptor is a man aged 18 to 29 in good health. Some clones in this sample may be carry-over from other donors' samples. Material: naive CD8+ T cells from PBMCs. V is TRBV6-5 and J is TRBJ2-7; D is undetermined. CDR3 region: CASSYQSGFSYEQYF. The CDR3 nucleotides are TGTGCCAGCAGTTACCAGTCCGGATTTTCCTACGAGCAGTACTTC.